The following is a T cell receptor (beta chain) sequence with its context. Its antigen is still unknown. The data were produced by immunoSEQ multiplex PCR, yet TCRdb's version contains in-frame clones alone and is incomplete. Of fewer than 35,000 clones detected, around nine tenths appear once; the ten largest clones hold approximately 9.1%. This record belongs to a study of OX40 agonist ivuxolimab in advanced cancers. Background on the study: Patients' therapy was ivuxolimab, an antibody that acts as an agonist of OX40 (CD134). Enrolled patients in dose escalation had cancers that were hepatocellular carcinoma, melanoma, renal cell or head and neck cancer. Findings and limits, study-wide: CD4+ and CD8+ blood T cells expanded clonally by week 6 at 0.1 to 3.0 mg/kg.

The V end was cut by 0 bases, the J end by 0 bases, with 6 bases between. This CDR3 is 15 amino acids long. Germline loops: CDR1 LGHNA, CDR2 YNFKEQ. The specimen was CD4+ or CD8+ T cells sorted from blood, collected in a trial of the OX40 agonist ivuxolimab. The rearrangement uses TRBV4-2 and TRBJ1-3; D ambiguous. This sequence was found in an adult with an advanced solid tumor such as melanoma, head and neck, liver or kidney cancer. CDR3 DNA: TGTGCCAGCAGCCAAGATGACAACTCTGGAAACACCATATATTTT. It codes for CASSQDDNSGNTIYF.